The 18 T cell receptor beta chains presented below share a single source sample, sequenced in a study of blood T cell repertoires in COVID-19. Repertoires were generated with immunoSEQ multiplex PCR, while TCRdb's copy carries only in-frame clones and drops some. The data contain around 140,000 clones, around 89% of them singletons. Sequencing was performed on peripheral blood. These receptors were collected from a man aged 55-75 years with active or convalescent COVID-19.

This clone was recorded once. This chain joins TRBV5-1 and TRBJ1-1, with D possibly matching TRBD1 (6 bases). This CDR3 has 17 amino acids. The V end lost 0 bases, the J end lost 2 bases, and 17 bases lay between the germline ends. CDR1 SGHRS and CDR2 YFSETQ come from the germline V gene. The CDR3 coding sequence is TGCGCCAGCAGCTTGGGGTGGGGGGGCCCCGGAAACACTGAAGCTTTCTTT. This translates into CASSLGWGGPGNTEAFF. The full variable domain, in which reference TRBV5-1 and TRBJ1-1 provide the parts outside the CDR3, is KAGVTQTPRYLIKTRGQQVTLSCSPISGHRSVSWYQQTPGQGLQFLFEYFSETQRNKGNFPGRFSGRQFSNSRSEMNVSTLELGDSALYLCASSLGWGGPGNTEAFFGQGTRLTVV.

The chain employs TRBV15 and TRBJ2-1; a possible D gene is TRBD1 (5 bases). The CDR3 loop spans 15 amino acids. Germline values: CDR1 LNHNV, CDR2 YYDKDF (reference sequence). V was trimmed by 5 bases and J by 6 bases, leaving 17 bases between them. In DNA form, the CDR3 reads TGTGCCACCAGCCCCTGGGGAACAGGTTCCAATGAGCAGTTCTTC. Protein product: CATSPWGTGSNEQFF.

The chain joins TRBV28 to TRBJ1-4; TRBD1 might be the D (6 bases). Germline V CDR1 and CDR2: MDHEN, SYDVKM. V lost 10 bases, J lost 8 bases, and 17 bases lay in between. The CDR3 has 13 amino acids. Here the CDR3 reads CAIRGGGREKLFF. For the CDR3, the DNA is TGTGCCATTAGAGGGGGGGGCAGAGAAAAACTGTTTTTT.

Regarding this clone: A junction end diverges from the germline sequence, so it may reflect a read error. In nucleotides, the CDR3 is TGTGCCATCAGCCGGGACAGGGGGTCTGGGATCTTT. This encodes CAISRDRGSGIF. The chain links TRBV10-3 to TRBJ1-1, with 11 nucleotides matching TRBD1. The CDR3 is 12 residues long. The germline V gene encodes CDR1 ENHRY and CDR2 SYGVKD.

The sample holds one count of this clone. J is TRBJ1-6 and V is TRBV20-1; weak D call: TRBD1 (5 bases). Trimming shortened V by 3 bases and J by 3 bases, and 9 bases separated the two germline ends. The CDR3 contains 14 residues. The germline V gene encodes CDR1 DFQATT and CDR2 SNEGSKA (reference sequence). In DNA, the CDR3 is TGCAGTGCTAGTCAGGGAAACTATAATTCACCCCTCCACTTT. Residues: CSASQGNYNSPLHF.

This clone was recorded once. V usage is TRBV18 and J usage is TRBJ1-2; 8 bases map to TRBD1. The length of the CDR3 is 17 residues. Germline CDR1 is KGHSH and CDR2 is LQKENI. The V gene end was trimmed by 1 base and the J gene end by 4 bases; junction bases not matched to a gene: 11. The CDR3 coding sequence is TGTGCCAGCTCACCACTGGGGACAGGCGGAGGGTCCTATGGCTACACCTTC. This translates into CASSPLGTGGGSYGYTF.

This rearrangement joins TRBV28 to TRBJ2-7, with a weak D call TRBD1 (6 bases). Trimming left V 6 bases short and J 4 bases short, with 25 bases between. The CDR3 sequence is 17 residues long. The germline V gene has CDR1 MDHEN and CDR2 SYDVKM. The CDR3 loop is CASSPFRRGINLYEQYF. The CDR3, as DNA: TGTGCCAGCAGCCCTTTTCGAAGGGGGATCAATTTATACGAGCAGTACTTC. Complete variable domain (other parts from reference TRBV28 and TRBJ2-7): DVKVTQSSRYLVKRTGEKVFLECVQDMDHENMFWYRQDPGLGLRLIYFSYDVKMKEKGDIPEGYSVSREKKERFSLILESASTNQTSMYLCASSPFRRGINLYEQYFGPGTRLTVT.

CDR3 nucleotides: TGTGCCAGCAGTTACAGGGAGGGCGGCTACGAGCAGTACTTC. This encodes CASSYREGGYEQYF. V is TRBV6-5 and J is TRBJ2-7, with 7 nucleotides matching TRBD2. CDR1 is MNHEY and CDR2 is SVGAGI in the germline V gene. The trim removed 2 bases at V and 3 bases at J, leaving 4 bases unmatched. The CDR3 is 14 amino acids.

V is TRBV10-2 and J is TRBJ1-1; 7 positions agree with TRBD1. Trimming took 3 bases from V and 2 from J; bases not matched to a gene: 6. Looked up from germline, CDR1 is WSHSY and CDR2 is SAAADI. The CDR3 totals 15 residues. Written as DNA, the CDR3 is TGCGCCAGCAGTGATAGAGGGACAGCTAACACTGAAGCTTTCTTT. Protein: CASSDRGTANTEAFF.

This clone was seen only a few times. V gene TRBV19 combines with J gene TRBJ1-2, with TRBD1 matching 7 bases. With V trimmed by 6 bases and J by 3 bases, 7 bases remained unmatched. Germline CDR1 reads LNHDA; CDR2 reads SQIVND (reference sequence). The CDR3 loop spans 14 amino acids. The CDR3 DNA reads TGTGCCAGTAGGACAGGGAGTATGGACTATGGCTACACCTTC. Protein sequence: CASRTGSMDYGYTF.

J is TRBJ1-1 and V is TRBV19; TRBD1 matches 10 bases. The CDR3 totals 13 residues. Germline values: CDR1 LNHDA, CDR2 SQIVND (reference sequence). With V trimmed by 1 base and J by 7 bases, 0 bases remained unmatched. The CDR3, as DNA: TGTGCCAGTAGTATAGGGGACAGGGGTGAAGCTTTCTTT. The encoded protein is CASSIGDRGEAFF. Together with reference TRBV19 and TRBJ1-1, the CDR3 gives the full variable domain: DGGITQSPKYLFRKEGQNVTLSCEQNLNHDAMYWYRQDPGQGLRLIYYSQIVNDFQKGDIAEGYSVSREKKESFPLTVTSAQKNPTAFYLCASSIGDRGEAFFGQGTRLTVV.

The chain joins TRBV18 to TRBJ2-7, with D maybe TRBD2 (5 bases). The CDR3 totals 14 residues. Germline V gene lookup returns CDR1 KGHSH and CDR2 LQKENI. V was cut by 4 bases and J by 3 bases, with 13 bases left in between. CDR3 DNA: TGTGCCAGCTCACGTGGAGGCCCGGACTACGAGCAGTACTTC. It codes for CASSRGGPDYEQYF.

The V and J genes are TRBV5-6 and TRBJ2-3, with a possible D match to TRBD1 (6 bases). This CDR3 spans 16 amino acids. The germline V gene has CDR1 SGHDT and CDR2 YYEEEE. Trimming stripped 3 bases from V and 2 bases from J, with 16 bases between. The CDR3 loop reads CASSSVGGGPTDTQYF. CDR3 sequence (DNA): TGTGCCAGCAGCTCGGTTGGGGGCGGGCCCACAGATACGCAGTATTTT.

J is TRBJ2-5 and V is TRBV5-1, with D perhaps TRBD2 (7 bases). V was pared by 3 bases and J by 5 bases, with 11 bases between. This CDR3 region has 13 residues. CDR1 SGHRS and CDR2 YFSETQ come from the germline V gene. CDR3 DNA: TGCGCCAGCAGCTCGGGGGGCTCGGAGACCCAGTACTTC. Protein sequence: CASSSGGSETQYF.

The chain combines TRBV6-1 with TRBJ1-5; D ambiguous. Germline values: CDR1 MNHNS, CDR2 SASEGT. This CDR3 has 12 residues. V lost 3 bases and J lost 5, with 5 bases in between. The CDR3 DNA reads TGTGCCAGCAGTGATAACTATCAGCCCCAGCATTTT. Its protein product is CASSDNYQPQHF.

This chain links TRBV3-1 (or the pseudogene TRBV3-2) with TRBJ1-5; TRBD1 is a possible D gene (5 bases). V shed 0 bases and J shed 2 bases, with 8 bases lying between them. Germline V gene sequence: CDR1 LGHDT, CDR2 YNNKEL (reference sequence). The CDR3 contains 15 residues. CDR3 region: CASSQEQGGNQPQHF. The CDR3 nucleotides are TGTGCCAGCAGCCAAGAGCAGGGCGGCAATCAGCCCCAGCATTTT.

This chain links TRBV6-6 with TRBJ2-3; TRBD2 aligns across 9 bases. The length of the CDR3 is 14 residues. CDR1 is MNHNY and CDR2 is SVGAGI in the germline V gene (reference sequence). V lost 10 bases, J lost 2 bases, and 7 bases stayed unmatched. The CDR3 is CATLGGRVTDTQYF. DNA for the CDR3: TGTGCCACCCTAGGCGGGAGGGTCACAGATACGCAGTATTTT.

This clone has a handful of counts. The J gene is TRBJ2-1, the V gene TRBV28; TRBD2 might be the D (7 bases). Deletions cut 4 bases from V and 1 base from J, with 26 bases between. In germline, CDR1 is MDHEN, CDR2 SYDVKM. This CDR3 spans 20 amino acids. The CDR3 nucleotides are TGTGCCAGCAGTTCACAGGGTGTGGGGAGTGGGGGAGGGTCCTACAATGAGCAGTTCTTC. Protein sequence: CASSSQGVGSGGGSYNEQFF.